This is a list of T cell receptor beta chains from one sample in a study of blood T cell repertoires in COVID-19. Assay: immunoSEQ multiplex PCR; the TCRdb copy retains only in-frame clones and omits some. This sample has more than 200,000 clones, with just over 85% found just once. Source material: peripheral blood. These TCRs come from a man in his forties or fifties with COVID-19, enrolled during active disease. Both conserved end residues are part of each CDR3. D genes are given only for firm matches. Some rows mark clone size as missing; the rest say once, few, many or name a class of expanded clone.

D,V,size,J,CDR3,DNA
TRBD2,TRBV5-4,-,TRBJ2-3,CASRRSGGTTDTQYF,TGTGCCAGCAGGCGGAGCGGGGGGACAACAGATACGCAGTATTTT
-,TRBV19,-,TRBJ1-1,CASSIGVSPAEEAFF,TGTGCCAGTAGTATAGGGGTTAGCCCGGCAGAAGAAGCTTTCTTT
TRBD2,TRBV7-2,once,TRBJ2-5,CASSLGVVNSGIETQYF,TGTGCCAGCAGCTTAGGAGTAGTCAATAGCGGGATTGAGACCCAGTACTTC
-,TRBV24-1,once,TRBJ2-3,CATSNRATDTQYF,TGTGCCACCAGTAACAGGGCCACAGATACGCAGTATTTT
TRBD1,TRBV11-2,-,TRBJ1-5,CASSLGQAPNQPQHF,TGTGCCAGCAGCCTGGGACAGGCGCCCAATCAGCCCCAGCATTTT
TRBD1,TRBV29-1,once,TRBJ1-1,CSAQGQGVPNTEAFF,TGCAGCGCCCAAGGGCAGGGGGTCCCGAACACTGAAGCTTTCTTT
TRBD1,TRBV2,-,TRBJ2-7,CASHRDRVAEQYF,TGTGCCAGTCACCGGGACAGGGTAGCCGAGCAGTACTTC
-,TRBV5-1,-,TRBJ2-3,CASSPLAQADTQYF,TGCGCCAGCAGTCCGCTCGCACAAGCAGATACGCAGTATTTT
TRBD1,TRBV6-5,once,TRBJ2-2,CASRWTGTNTGELFF,TGTGCCAGCAGGTGGACAGGGACGAACACCGGGGAGCTGTTTTTT
TRBD1,TRBV19,-,TRBJ1-2,CASSIAAAQGGRGYTF,TGTGCCAGTAGTATAGCCGCGGCACAGGGGGGTCGGGGCTACACCTTC
-,TRBV15,-,TRBJ1-6,CATSGQGMHSPLHF,TGTGCCACCAGCGGCCAGGGTATGCATTCACCCCTCCACTTT
-,TRBV5-4,-,TRBJ2-7,CASSFKGGVPSEQYF,TGTGCCAGCAGCTTTAAAGGAGGGGTGCCTTCCGAGCAGTACTTC
-,TRBV7-2,-,TRBJ1-2,CASSLQGITYGYTF,TGTGCCAGCAGCTTACAGGGTATCACCTATGGCTACACCTTC
TRBD1,TRBV7-2,-,TRBJ1-5,CASSPGTGYQPQHF,TGTGCCAGCAGCCCCGGGACAGGGTATCAGCCCCAGCATTTT
TRBD2,TRBV7-8,once,TRBJ2-1,CASSSRLAGKNEQFF,TGTGCCAGCAGCTCGAGACTAGCGGGAAAGAATGAGCAGTTCTTC
-,TRBV4-3,-,TRBJ1-3,CASSQEGGAGNTIYF,TGCGCCAGCAGCCAAGAGGGAGGGGCTGGAAACACCATATATTTT
TRBD1,TRBV12-3/TRBV12-4,-,TRBJ1-5,CASSFQGDQPQHF,TGTGCCAGCAGTTTTCAGGGGGACCAGCCCCAGCATTTT
-,TRBV19,-,TRBJ2-2,CASSKTVTGELFF,TGTGCCAGTAGTAAAACAGTAACCGGGGAGCTGTTTTTT
-,TRBV5-8,-,TRBJ2-3,CASSLQGSDTQYF,TGTGCCAGCAGCTTGCAGGGTTCAGATACGCAGTATTTT
-,TRBV7-8,-,TRBJ2-3,CASSSHPGQTSTDTQYF,TGTGCCAGCAGCTCCCACCCGGGACAAACTAGCACAGATACGCAGTATTTT
-,TRBV3-1/TRBV3-2,-,TRBJ1-1,CASSPGSDTEAFF,TGTGCCAGCAGCCCTGGGAGTGACACTGAAGCTTTCTTT
-,TRBV2,few,TRBJ1-1,CASSQGTEAFF,TGTGCCAGCAGCCAGGGGACTGAAGCTTTCTTT
-,TRBV6-6,-,TRBJ1-5,CASSSGQPQHF,TGTGCCAGCAGTTCGGGGCAGCCCCAGCATTTT
-,TRBV9,-,TRBJ2-5,CASSVGAGQETQYF,TGTGCCAGCAGCGTAGGGGCAGGCCAAGAGACCCAGTACTTC
-,TRBV19,-,TRBJ2-3,CASSMQTSTDTQYF,TGTGCCAGTAGTATGCAGACAAGCACAGATACGCAGTATTTT
-,TRBV2,-,TRBJ1-4,CASRRQTNEKLFF,TGTGCCAGCAGGCGGCAGACTAATGAAAAACTGTTTTTT
TRBD1,TRBV14,few,TRBJ1-1,CASSPQGAGGANTEAFF,TGTGCCAGCAGCCCCCAAGGGGCAGGGGGCGCGAACACTGAAGCTTTCTTT
TRBD1,TRBV7-2,-,TRBJ1-3,CASSLEVTGFSGNTIYF,TGTGCCAGCAGCTTAGAGGTGACAGGGTTTTCTGGAAACACCATATATTTT
TRBD2,TRBV7-9,-,TRBJ2-7,CASSWGSGSSDEQYF,TGTGCCAGCAGCTGGGGTAGCGGGAGTAGCGACGAGCAGTACTTC
TRBD2,TRBV27,-,TRBJ2-7,CASSRLASYEQYF,TGTGCCAGCAGCCGACTAGCCTCCTACGAGCAGTACTTC
TRBD1,TRBV4-1,-,TRBJ2-1,CASSQAPGQGHNEQFF,TGCGCCAGCAGCCAAGCCCCGGGACAGGGACACAATGAGCAGTTCTTC
TRBD2,TRBV5-5,-,TRBJ2-7,CASSWTSGRSEQYF,TGTGCCAGCAGCTGGACTAGCGGGAGGTCCGAGCAGTACTTC
-,TRBV5-4,-,TRBJ2-1,CASSSWGLSSYNEQFF,TGTGCCAGCAGCTCCTGGGGCCTGAGCTCCTACAATGAGCAGTTCTTC
-,TRBV5-1,-,TRBJ2-2,CASSLNTGELFF,TGCGCCAGCAGCCTGAACACCGGGGAGCTGTTTTTT
-,TRBV6-5,-,TRBJ2-7,CATLGPNGDEQYF,TGTGCCACCCTTGGGCCAAACGGGGACGAGCAGTACTTC
TRBD2,TRBV7-9,-,TRBJ2-1,CASSSPGLATVEQFF,TGTGCCAGCAGTTCACCGGGACTAGCAACGGTTGAGCAGTTCTTC
-,TRBV5-4,-,TRBJ1-4,CASSSRVGQVNEKLFF,TGTGCCAGCAGCTCTCGGGTGGGACAAGTTAATGAAAAACTGTTTTTT
TRBD2,TRBV6-2/TRBV6-3,-,TRBJ2-1,CASSPGERGGNEQFF,TGTGCCAGCAGTCCGGGGGAGCGGGGGGGAAATGAGCAGTTCTTC
TRBD1,TRBV2,-,TRBJ2-3,CASSGQGSTDTQYF,TGTGCCAGCAGTGGACAGGGGAGCACAGATACGCAGTATTTT
-,TRBV5-1,-,TRBJ1-2,CASSSTGTSYGYTF,TGCGCCAGCAGCTCGACAGGCACCTCCTATGGCTACACCTTC
TRBD1,TRBV20-1,-,TRBJ1-5,CSASRTGYQHF,TGCAGTGCTAGCCGGACAGGGTACCAGCATTTT
TRBD2,TRBV6-5,-,TRBJ2-1,CATTTGGEQFF,TGTGCCACTACGACGGGGGGTGAGCAGTTCTTC
-,TRBV5-1,-,TRBJ1-1,CASSPNGELNTEAFF,TGCGCCAGCAGCCCGAACGGTGAGCTGAACACTGAAGCTTTCTTT
TRBD1,TRBV19,-,TRBJ1-2,CASSIDRGQLANYGYTF,TGTGCCAGTAGTATAGACCGGGGACAGCTAGCTAACTATGGCTACACCTTC
-,TRBV19,-,TRBJ1-3,CASSISGFGNTIYF,TGTGCCAGTAGTATTTCGGGGTTTGGAAACACCATATATTTT
-,TRBV19,-,TRBJ2-6,CASLKQAGSGANVLTF,TGTGCCAGCTTGAAACAGGCCGGCTCTGGGGCCAACGTCCTGACTTTC
-,TRBV27,-,TRBJ2-7,CASRNPGTQGSYEQYF,TGTGCCAGCAGGAACCCCGGGACTCAAGGCTCCTACGAGCAGTACTTC
-,TRBV7-9,-,TRBJ2-1,CASSPGSSYNEQFF,TGTGCCAGCAGCCCCGGGAGCTCCTACAATGAGCAGTTCTTC
TRBD1,TRBV5-5,-,TRBJ2-2,CASSQHPQGINTGELFF,TGTGCCAGCAGCCAGCATCCACAGGGGATTAACACCGGGGAGCTGTTTTTT
TRBD1,TRBV18,-,TRBJ2-7,CASSPPGQGGYEQYF,TGTGCCAGCTCACCACCGGGACAGGGGGGCTACGAGCAGTACTTC
-,TRBV19,once,TRBJ2-5,CASAGQTLETQYF,TGTGCCAGCGCTGGACAGACCTTAGAGACCCAGTACTTC
-,TRBV19,once,TRBJ2-7,CASSIGGQSYEQYF,TGTGCCAGTAGTATAGGTGGACAGTCTTACGAGCAGTACTTC